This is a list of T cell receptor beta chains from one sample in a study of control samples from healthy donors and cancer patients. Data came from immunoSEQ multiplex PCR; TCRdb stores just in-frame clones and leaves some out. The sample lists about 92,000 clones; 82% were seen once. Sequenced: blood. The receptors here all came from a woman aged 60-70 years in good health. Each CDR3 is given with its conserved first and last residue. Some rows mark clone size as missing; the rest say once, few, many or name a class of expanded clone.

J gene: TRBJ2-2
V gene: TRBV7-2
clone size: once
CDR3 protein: CASSMDRGTGELFF

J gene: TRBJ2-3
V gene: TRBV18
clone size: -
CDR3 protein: CASSTTSGRAGGTDTQYF

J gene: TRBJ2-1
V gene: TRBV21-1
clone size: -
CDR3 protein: CASSKAAVYNEQFF

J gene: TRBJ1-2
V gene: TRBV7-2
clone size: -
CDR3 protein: CASSQVIYGYTF

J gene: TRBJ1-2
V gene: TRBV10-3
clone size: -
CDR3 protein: CAISGSILGSYGYTF

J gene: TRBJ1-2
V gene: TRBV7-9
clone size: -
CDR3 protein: CASRRDVYGYTF

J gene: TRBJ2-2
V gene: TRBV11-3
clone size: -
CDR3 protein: CASSLGGSTGELFF

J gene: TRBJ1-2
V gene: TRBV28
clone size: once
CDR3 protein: CASSLPTPGVNYGYTF

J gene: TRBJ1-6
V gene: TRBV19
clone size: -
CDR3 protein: CASSRTGDSPLHF

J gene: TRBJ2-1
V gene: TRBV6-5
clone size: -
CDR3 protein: CASSRGGNEQFF

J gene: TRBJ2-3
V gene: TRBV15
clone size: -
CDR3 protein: CATSRDLSDTQYF

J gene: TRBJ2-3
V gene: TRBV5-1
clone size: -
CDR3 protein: CASSLDGGSTDTQYF

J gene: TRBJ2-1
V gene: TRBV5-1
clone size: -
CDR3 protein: CASSFQGTTYNEQFF

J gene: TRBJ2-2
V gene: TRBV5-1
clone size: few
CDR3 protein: CASSFKGTGNTGELFF

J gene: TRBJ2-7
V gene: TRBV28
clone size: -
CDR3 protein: CASSRPRQGKSEQYF

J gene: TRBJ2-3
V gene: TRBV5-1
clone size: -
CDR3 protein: CASSPPIGLRTDTQYF

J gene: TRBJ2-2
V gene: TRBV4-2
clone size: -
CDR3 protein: CASSQVRSTGELFF

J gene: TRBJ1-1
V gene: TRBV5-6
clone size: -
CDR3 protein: CASSQSPSPNEAFF

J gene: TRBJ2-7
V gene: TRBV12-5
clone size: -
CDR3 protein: CASGARGRLRGAEQYF

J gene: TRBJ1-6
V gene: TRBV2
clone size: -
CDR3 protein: CASTERGINNSPLHF

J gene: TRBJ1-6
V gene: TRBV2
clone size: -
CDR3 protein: CASSLLEESPLHF

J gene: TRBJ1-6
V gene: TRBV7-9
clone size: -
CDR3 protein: CASSLLEVNSPLHF

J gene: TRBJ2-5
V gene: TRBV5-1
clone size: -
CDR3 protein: CASSPPSGVQETQYF

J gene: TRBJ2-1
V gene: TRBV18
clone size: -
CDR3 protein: CASSLAGYNNEQFF

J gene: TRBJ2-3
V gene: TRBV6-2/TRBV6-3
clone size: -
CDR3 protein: CASSYGAGEFLDTQYF

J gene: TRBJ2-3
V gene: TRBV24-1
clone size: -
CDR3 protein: CATSDWTSGNTDTQYF

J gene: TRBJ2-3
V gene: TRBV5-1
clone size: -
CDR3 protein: CASSLDYSTDTQYF

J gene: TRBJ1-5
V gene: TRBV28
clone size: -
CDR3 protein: CASSPRDRGAQPQHF

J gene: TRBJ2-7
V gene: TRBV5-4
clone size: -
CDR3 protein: CASSSPGTSGRVHEQYF

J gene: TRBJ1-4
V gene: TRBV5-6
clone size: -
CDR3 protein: CASSLEHLRSEKLFF

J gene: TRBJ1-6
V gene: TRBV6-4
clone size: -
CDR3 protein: CASSDSRGLQGVNSYNSPLHF

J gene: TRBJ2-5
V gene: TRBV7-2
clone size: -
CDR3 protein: CASSLGGLLETQYF

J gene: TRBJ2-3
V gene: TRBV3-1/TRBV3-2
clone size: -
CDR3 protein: CASSQSVSVGTDTQYF

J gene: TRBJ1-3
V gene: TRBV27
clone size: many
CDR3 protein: CASSLQGSSGNTIYF

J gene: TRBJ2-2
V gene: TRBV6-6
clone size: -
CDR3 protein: CASSFLAGTNTGELFF

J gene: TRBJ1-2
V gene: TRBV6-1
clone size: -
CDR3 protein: CASSEGTGGGYGYTF

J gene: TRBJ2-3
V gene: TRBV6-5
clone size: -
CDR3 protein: CATRGGGGTDTQYF

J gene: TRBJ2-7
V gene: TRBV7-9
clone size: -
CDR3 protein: CASTPGAGSYEQYF

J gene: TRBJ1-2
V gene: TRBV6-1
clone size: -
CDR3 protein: CASSRDKDYGYTF

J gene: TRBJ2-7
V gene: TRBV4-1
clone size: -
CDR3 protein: CASSQVLVREQYF

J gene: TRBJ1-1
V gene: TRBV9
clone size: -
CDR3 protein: CASSAITGSEAFF

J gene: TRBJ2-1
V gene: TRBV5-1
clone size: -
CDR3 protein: CASSLGTGSYNEQFF

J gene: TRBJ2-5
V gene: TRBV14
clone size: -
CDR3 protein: CASSQTSGAQETQYF

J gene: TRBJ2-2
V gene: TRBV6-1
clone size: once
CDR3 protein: CASSESRPSGELFF

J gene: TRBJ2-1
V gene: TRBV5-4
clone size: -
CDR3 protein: CASSEGLAGAYNEQFF

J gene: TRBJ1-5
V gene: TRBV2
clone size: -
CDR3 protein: CASSDSPGVNQPQHF

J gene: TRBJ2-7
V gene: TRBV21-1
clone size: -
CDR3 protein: CASSAPVGDLRPYEQYF

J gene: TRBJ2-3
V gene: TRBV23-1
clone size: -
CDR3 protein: CASSQSAGLRGRRTDTQYF

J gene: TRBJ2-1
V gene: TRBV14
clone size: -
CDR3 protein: CASSQELGGSEDNEQFF

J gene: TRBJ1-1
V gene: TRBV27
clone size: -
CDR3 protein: CASSLLGRGYTEAFF

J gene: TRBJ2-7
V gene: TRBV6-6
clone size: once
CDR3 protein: CASSTRDRNYEQYF